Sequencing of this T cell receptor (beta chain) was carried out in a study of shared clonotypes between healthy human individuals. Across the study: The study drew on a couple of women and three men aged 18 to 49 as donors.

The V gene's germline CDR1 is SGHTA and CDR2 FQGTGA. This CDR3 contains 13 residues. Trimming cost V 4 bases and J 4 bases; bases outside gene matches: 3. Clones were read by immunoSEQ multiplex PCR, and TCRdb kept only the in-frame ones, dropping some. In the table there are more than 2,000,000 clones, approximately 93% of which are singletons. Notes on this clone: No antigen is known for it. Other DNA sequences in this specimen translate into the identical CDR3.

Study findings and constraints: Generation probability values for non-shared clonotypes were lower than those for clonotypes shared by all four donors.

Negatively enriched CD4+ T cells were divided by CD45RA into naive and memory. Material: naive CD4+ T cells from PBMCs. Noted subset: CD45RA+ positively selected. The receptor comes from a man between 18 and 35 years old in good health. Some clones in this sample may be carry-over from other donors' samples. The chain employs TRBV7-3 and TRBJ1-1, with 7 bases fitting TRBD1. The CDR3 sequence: CASSSQGGTEAFF. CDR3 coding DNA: TGTGCCAGCAGCTCCCAGGGGGGCACTGAAGCTTTCTTT.